This is a list of T cell receptor beta chains from one sample in a study of beta chain features in type 1 diabetes. Using immunoSEQ multiplex PCR, the repertoire was profiled, and TCRdb retains in-frame clones only, with some absent. The table has about 360,000 clones, 10% to 15% seen once. What was sequenced was naive CD4+ T cells from blood. These receptors were obtained from a man in his late teens or twenties in good health. CDR3s include the opening cysteine and the closing phenylalanine or tryptophan. The order of the fields is CDR3 DNA, CDR3 protein, D gene, clone size, CDR3 length, V gene, J gene. D genes are given only for firm matches. Part of the rows lack a size; the others show once, few, many or a class for expanded clones.

TGTGCCAGCAGCTTAGGACAGGGGGCGTACAATGAGCAGTTCTTC	CASSLGQGAYNEQFF	TRBD1	few	15	TRBV7-2	TRBJ2-1
TGTGCCAGCAGTCCCGTCCCGGAGGCAGGCGAGCAGTACTTC	CASSPVPEAGEQYF	.	.	14	TRBV28	TRBJ2-7
TGTGCCAGCGAACCAACGCGGGGTGAGCAGTTCTTC	CASEPTRGEQFF	.	few	12	TRBV11-2	TRBJ2-1
TGTGCCAGCAGCCCGAGGTACGGGGAGATCTACGAGCAGTACTTC	CASSPRYGEIYEQYF	.	few	15	TRBV7-2	TRBJ2-7
TGTGCCAGCTCACCCGCGACAGGGGGTTACGAGCAGTACTTC	CASSPATGGYEQYF	TRBD1	.	14	TRBV18	TRBJ2-7
TGTGCCAGTAGCCTCACTAGCGGGGCCCTGAGCTCCTACGAGCAGTACTTC	CASSLTSGALSSYEQYF	TRBD2	few	17	TRBV19	TRBJ2-7
TGTGCCACCAGCGCGTGGGAGGCCTTCCGAGCCTACGAGCAGTACTTC	CATSAWEAFRAYEQYF	.	.	16	TRBV15	TRBJ2-7
TGTGCCAGCAGCTTAGGATCTGGGGCCGGGGAGACCCAGTACTTC	CASSLGSGAGETQYF	.	few	15	TRBV7-3	TRBJ2-5
TGTGCCAGCAGTTCTGGATCTAGAGAAGAGACCCAGTACTTC	CASSSGSREETQYF	.	.	14	TRBV5-4	TRBJ2-5
TGTGCCTGGAGTGCTAGCGGGGGGGCGATGGTCAATGAGCAGTTCTTC	CAWSASGGAMVNEQFF	TRBD2	few	16	TRBV30	TRBJ2-1
TGTGCCAGCAGCTTGGGTGGACAGGGAGGTGAAAAACTGTTTTTT	CASSLGGQGGEKLFF	TRBD1	.	15	TRBV7-2	TRBJ1-4
TGTGCCAGCAGCCTTACAGGGGGCTACGACACTGAAGCTTTCTTT	CASSLTGGYDTEAFF	TRBD1	few	15	TRBV7-8	TRBJ1-1
TGTGCCAGCAGCTTAGAATCCGCCACAGGGTTCTCCTACGAGCAGTACTTC	CASSLESATGFSYEQYF	.	.	17	TRBV11-1	TRBJ2-7
TGTGCCAGCAGCTCATACGGCGGGGCGTGGGTCGGGAAACTGTTTTTT	CASSSYGGAWVGKLFF	.	.	16	TRBV7-9	TRBJ1-4
TGTGCCAGCAGTTTAGCGGGGGGAAAGAAGGCAGATACGCAGTATTTT	CASSLAGGKKADTQYF	TRBD2	.	16	TRBV25-1	TRBJ2-3
TGTGCCAGTAGTATTCTAGACGATCAGCCCCAGCATTTT	CASSILDDQPQHF	.	.	13	TRBV19	TRBJ1-5
TGTGCCAGCAGCTTAGCGGGGACAGGGCAGCCCCAGCATTTT	CASSLAGTGQPQHF	TRBD1	few	14	TRBV7-9	TRBJ1-5
TGTGCCAGCTCACCTTTGACAGGGAGGAGCACTGAAGCTTTCTTT	CASSPLTGRSTEAFF	TRBD1	.	15	TRBV18	TRBJ1-1
TGTGCCAGCAGCAGAGATAGCAATCAGCCCCAGCATTTT	CASSRDSNQPQHF	.	few	13	TRBV7-2	TRBJ1-5
TGTGCCAGTAGTACTTACAGTAGCTCCTACGAGCAGTACTTC	CASSTYSSSYEQYF	.	few	14	TRBV19	TRBJ2-7
TGCGCCAGCAGCCCTATAGGGAGTAGCGAGCAGTACTTC	CASSPIGSSEQYF	.	.	13	TRBV5-1	TRBJ2-7
TGTGCCAGCAGCGACCTGACGGGGGGCCTATACGAGCAGTACTTC	CASSDLTGGLYEQYF	.	.	15	TRBV11-1	TRBJ2-7
TGTGCCAGCAGCCAAGGATTGGGACAGTCTATCTACACCTTC	CASSQGLGQSIYTF	TRBD1	.	14	TRBV14	TRBJ1-2
TGTGCCAGCACCCGGACAGGGTCGTTTGGCTACACCTTC	CASTRTGSFGYTF	TRBD1	.	13	TRBV6-5	TRBJ1-2
TGTGCCAGCAGCTTCTCACTAGATTATTGGGTCACAGATACGCAGTATTTT	CASSFSLDYWVTDTQYF	.	.	17	TRBV7-6	TRBJ2-3
TGCAGCGTCGTGACAGGGGGTTCCTCCTACGAGCAGTACTTC	CSVVTGGSSYEQYF	TRBD1	.	14	TRBV29-1	TRBJ2-7
TGTGCCAGCTCACCGGGGACTAGCGGGGCTGAGCAGTTCTTC	CASSPGTSGAEQFF	TRBD2	few	14	TRBV18	TRBJ2-1
TGTGCCAGCACCCCCGGGGGGGGTGGCTACACCTTC	CASTPGGGGYTF	.	.	12	TRBV7-2	TRBJ1-2
TGTGCCAGCAGTTTTCGCTACCCAACCGGGACAGGGGCAGAGACCCAGTACTTC	CASSFRYPTGTGAETQYF	TRBD1	.	18	TRBV27	TRBJ2-5
TGTGCCAGCAGTCTGCTGGGGGCAGAGACCCAGTACTTC	CASSLLGAETQYF	.	.	13	TRBV7-9	TRBJ2-5
TGTGCCAGCTCACCGAGGGGGGGAACTTCCTACGAGCAGTACTTC	CASSPRGGTSYEQYF	.	few	15	TRBV18	TRBJ2-7
TGTGCCATCAGTGCCCTACACTCGGGACATGACGAGCAGTACTTC	CAISALHSGHDEQYF	.	.	15	TRBV10-3	TRBJ2-7
TGTGCCATCAACCGGGGGGGCCAAGAGACCCAGTACTTC	CAINRGGQETQYF	TRBD2	few	13	TRBV10-3	TRBJ2-5
TGCGCCAGCAGCCAAGATCCTGGACAGTACTATGGCTACACCTTC	CASSQDPGQYYGYTF	.	few	15	TRBV4-1	TRBJ1-2
TGCGCCAGCAGCCTAGGGACACACGCGAACACCGGGGAGCTGTTTTTT	CASSLGTHANTGELFF	.	few	16	TRBV5-1	TRBJ2-2
TGTGCCAGTAGTATAGGACACACAAGTTTCAATCAGCCCCAGCATTTT	CASSIGHTSFNQPQHF	.	few	16	TRBV19	TRBJ1-5
TGTGCCAGCCGGGACAGGGGTTATGGCTACACCTTC	CASRDRGYGYTF	TRBD1	.	12	TRBV2	TRBJ1-2
TGTGCCAGCAGCCCGACAGGGACCTACGAGCAGTACTTC	CASSPTGTYEQYF	TRBD1	once	13	TRBV7-8	TRBJ2-7
TGTGCCAGCAGTTCTCAGGACTACGAGCAGTACTTC	CASSSQDYEQYF	.	few	12	TRBV28	TRBJ2-7
TGTGCCAGCAGTCTTAATACCGGGTCTAAAGCTTTCTTT	CASSLNTGSKAFF	.	few	13	TRBV2	TRBJ1-1
TGTGCCAGCTCTCTCGGGGGGTTCTACGAGCAGTACTTC	CASSLGGFYEQYF	TRBD2	few	13	TRBV7-2	TRBJ2-7
TGCAGCGCACACCTGGGGGGGGTGCGAGATGGCTACACCTTC	CSAHLGGVRDGYTF	.	.	14	TRBV29-1	TRBJ1-2
TGTGCCAGCAGTCGCGACTCACAGGGGGCGATTCTCACAGATACGCAGTATTTT	CASSRDSQGAILTDTQYF	TRBD1	.	18	TRBV2	TRBJ2-3
TGTGCCAGCAGCTTCCCGTTAGGGGGCCTGGGCACAGATACGCAGTATTTT	CASSFPLGGLGTDTQYF	TRBD1	few	17	TRBV5-4	TRBJ2-3
TGTGCCAGTAGTCAACTGACATCCACCTATGGCTACACCTTC	CASSQLTSTYGYTF	.	few	14	TRBV19	TRBJ1-2
TGTGCCAGCAGCTTTGGGACAGGGGAGGAGACCCAGTACTTC	CASSFGTGEETQYF	TRBD1	few	14	TRBV7-6	TRBJ2-5
TGTGCCAGCAGCTTAGCGGATACGCAGTATTTT	CASSLADTQYF	.	.	11	TRBV11-2	TRBJ2-3
TGCGCCAGCAGGTCCGGGACAGGGGTTCAAGAGACCCAGTACTTC	CASRSGTGVQETQYF	TRBD1	.	15	TRBV5-1	TRBJ2-5
TGTGCCAGCAGCCTTCCGGGGGGCACCGATGAAAAACTGTTTTTT	CASSLPGGTDEKLFF	.	few	15	TRBV7-9	TRBJ1-4
TGTGCCAGCAGCCCAACTTTTGGGACAGGCCGAAGCACAGATACGCAGTATTTT	CASSPTFGTGRSTDTQYF	TRBD1	.	18	TRBV7-8	TRBJ2-3
TGTGCCAGCAGTTTGGAGTGGCCGGGGGGCGGGGAGCTGTTTTTT	CASSLEWPGGGELFF	TRBD2	.	15	TRBV28	TRBJ2-2
TGTGCCAGCAGCTCCCGACGGGTGCAGGCCAAAAACATTCAGTACTTC	CASSSRRVQAKNIQYF	.	few	16	TRBV7-8	TRBJ2-4